This TCR beta chain was profiled in a study of blood T cell repertoires in COVID-19. Study-wide background: Specimens from acute and convalescent COVID-19 originated in the United States, Italy and Spain. PBMCs, B-cell-depleted T cells, or T cells provided the cDNA or gDNA that made up the material.

Losses at the gene ends were 3 bases for V and 3 bases for J; bases not matched to a gene: 6. CDR1 is MDHEN, CDR2 SYDVKM, per germline. CDR3 length equals 16 residues. Per the study methods: Cell counts per sample came from amplifying reference gene primers. TCRdb's table, derived via immunoSEQ multiplex PCR, lists solely in-frame clones and lacks some. The V and J calls and clone size were taken over from that table, and D and trimming were inferred from the DNA. This sample yields approximately 250,000 clones, of which under 90% are seen a single time; roughly 8.6% belongs to the top ten. The receptor comes from a human donor in a cohort sampled during active COVID-19. Source material: peripheral blood. The chain links TRBV28 to TRBJ1-3; 9 bases map to TRBD1. The CDR3 coding sequence is TGTGCCAGCAGTTTTCAACAGGGGGCCAGTGGAAACACCATATATTTT. It yields the protein CASSFQQGASGNTIYF.